Detailed here is one TCR beta chain. Antigen unknown. Specified time point: newly diagnosed GD, antithyroid drugs for less than 3 months. The TCR library used RNA extracted from PBMCs. Patients of an endocrinology department in Xi'an, China, were included. Assembly of TCR beta libraries relied on iRepertoire HTBI primers together with Arm-PCR of CDR3 regions. TCRdb analysed the multiplex PCR reads with MiXCR anew, one entry per CDR3 protein. The repertoire includes 400,000 to 450,000 distinct CDR3 sequences, under 15% of them detected once, and roughly 17% sits in the top ten. The sample belongs to a study of regulatory T cells in long-lasting Graves disease. Study details: Those Graves' patients who were newly diagnosed had been on antithyroid drugs under 3 months. Findings and limits, study-wide: Graves' patients with persistent disease showed TCR diversity lower than patients newly diagnosed.

The CDR3 contains 14 residues. The germline CDR1 and CDR2 sequences are SGHNT and YENEEA. Deletions cut 5 bases from V and 8 bases from J, with 15 bases between. The same data also went into a second study, on T cells in Graves' hyperthyroidism and ophthalmopathy. That source adds: Lactation, pregnancy, other autoimmune disease or uncontrolled infection excluded patients.

Here the sequenced sample was peripheral blood mononuclear cells (PBMCs), taken at new diagnosis, from a patient treated with antithyroid drugs. This sequence was found in a woman aged 25 to 39 with Graves disease. This chain uses TRBV11-3 with TRBJ1-4; maybe TRBD1 (6 bases). The CDR3 here is CASSQTGAREKLFF. The CDR3 DNA is TGTGCCAGCAGCCAGACGGGGGCTCGGGAAAAACTGTTTTTT.